One and the same sample provided the 12 T cell receptor beta chains below, sequenced in a study of shared clonotypes between healthy human individuals. Sequencing used immunoSEQ multiplex PCR; TCRdb keeps in-frame clones, though not all of them. The table includes more than 1,200,000 clones, 98% detected once. Sequenced sample: naive CD4+ T cells sorted from blood. As for subset: CD45RA+ positively selected. The origin of the receptors is a man aged 30-40 years in good health.

This rearrangement joins TRBV10-3 to TRBJ2-7; a possible D gene is TRBD1 (6 bases). Germline CDR1 and CDR2: ENHRY and SYGVKD. The CDR3 extends over 13 amino acids. V was trimmed by 5 bases and J by 2 bases, leaving 10 bases between them. The CDR3 spells CAISNRDTYEQYF. The CDR3 DNA reads TGTGCCATCAGTAACCGGGACACCTACGAGCAGTACTTC.

The rearrangement links TRBV12-5 to TRBJ2-1, with 7 bases matching TRBD1. The V and J ends lost 7 bases and 4 bases, in that order; junction bases with no gene match: 10. CDR1 and CDR2 (germline): LGHNT, FRNRAP. The CDR3 runs to 15 residues. The CDR3: CASALTGTTYNEQFF. For the CDR3, the DNA is TGTGCTAGTGCCCTGACAGGGACCACTTACAATGAGCAGTTCTTC.

This clone was seen only a few times. The chain links TRBV6-6 to TRBJ2-5; TRBD1 might be the D (6 bases). V was shortened by 8 bases and J by 6 bases, with 16 bases between the two germline ends. The CDR3 consists of 13 residues. Germline CDR1 reads MNHNY; CDR2 reads SVGAGI (reference sequence). Here the CDR3 reads CASQGGFQQTQYF. DNA for the CDR3: TGTGCCAGCCAAGGGGGTTTTCAGCAGACCCAGTACTTC.

CDR3 region: CASLKGAGDYYEQYF. CDR3 in DNA: TGCGCCAGCCTCAAGGGGGCGGGAGACTACTACGAGCAGTACTTC. This chain links TRBV5-1 with TRBJ2-7; D is tentatively TRBD1 or TRBD2 (7 bases each). The germline V gene has CDR1 SGHRS and CDR2 YFSETQ. CDR3 length equals 15 residues. Trimming cost V 7 bases and J 3 bases, with 20 bases left between them.

The CDR3 spells CASSFTNYGYTF. CDR3 nucleotide sequence: TGTGCCAGCAGTTTCACTAACTATGGCTACACCTTC. V usage is TRBV28 and J usage is TRBJ1-2; no clear D. Looked up from germline, CDR1 is MDHEN and CDR2 is SYDVKM. The CDR3 runs 12 residues. V lost 3 bases to trimming and J lost 0 bases, with 2 bases between them.

This clone has just one count. The genes are TRBV15 and TRBJ2-2, with no clear D. Germline V lookup: CDR1 LNHNV, CDR2 YYDKDF (reference sequence). Trimming stripped 2 bases from V and 3 bases from J, with 25 bases between. The CDR3 totals 20 residues. DNA of the CDR3: TGTGCCACCAGCAGACGCACACAACATCCCGGGCTCGAGGACACCGGGGAGCTGTTTTTT. Protein: CATSRRTQHPGLEDTGELFF.

The chain couples TRBV7-3 to TRBJ2-1; 8 bases are shared with TRBD1. There are 15 residues in the CDR3. Trimming removed 4 bases from V and 7 bases from J; junction bases left unmatched: 9. Germline-derived CDR1 and CDR2 are SGHTA and FQGTGA. CDR3 residues: CASSSSETGVNEQFF. The CDR3 DNA reads as TGTGCCAGCAGCTCATCCGAGACAGGGGTGAATGAGCAGTTCTTC. Variable domain in full (rest from reference TRBV7-3 and TRBJ2-1): GAGVSQTPSNKVTEKGKYVELRCDPISGHTALYWYRQSLGQGPEFLIYFQGTGAADDSGLPNDRFFAVRPEGSVSTLKIQRTERGDSAVYLCASSSSETGVNEQFFGPGTRLTVL.

The chain carries TRBV5-1 and TRBJ2-6; D gene ambiguous. The germline V and J ends were trimmed by 2 bases and 2 bases, with 8 bases remaining between them. The CDR3 totals 15 residues. The germline V gene encodes CDR1 SGHRS and CDR2 YFSETQ. The DNA of the CDR3 is TGCGCCAGCAGCTTTAGAGGAGCTGGGGCCAACGTCCTGACTTTC. Amino acid sequence: CASSFRGAGANVLTF.

This rearrangement joins TRBV28 to TRBJ2-7; perhaps TRBD2 as D (5 bases). Germline-derived CDR1 and CDR2 are MDHEN and SYDVKM. Trimming took off 5 bases at V and 7 bases at J, with 9 bases between the two ends. CDR3 length equals 11 residues. CDR3 in DNA: TGTGCCAGCAGTATCACGGGAGAGCAGTACTTC. As protein: CASSITGEQYF.

The chain couples TRBV7-9 to TRBJ2-6, with 7 bases fitting TRBD1. The CDR3 covers 18 residues. Trimming cost V 1 base and J 0 bases; bases outside gene matches: 6. From germline, CDR1 is SEHNR and CDR2 FQNEAQ (reference sequence). The CDR3 spells CASSLVGQTSSGANVLTF. In DNA form, the CDR3 reads TGTGCCAGCAGCTTAGTGGGACAGACCAGCTCTGGGGCCAACGTCCTGACTTTC. Full variable domain (missing parts from reference TRBV7-9 and TRBJ2-6): DTGVSQNPRHKITKRGQNVTFRCDPISEHNRLYWYRQTLGQGPEFLTYFQNEAQLEKSRLLSDRFSAERPKGSFSTLEIQRTEQGDSAMYLCASSLVGQTSSGANVLTFGAGSRLTVL.

The V gene is TRBV25-1, the J gene TRBJ2-7, with TRBD1 identical over 11 bases. CDR3 size: 13 residues. Germline lookup yields CDR1 MGHDK and CDR2 SYGVNS. V lost 8 bases and J lost 3; bases outside the gene matches: 3. This CDR3 reads CASLGTGGYEQYF. The CDR3 DNA follows: TGTGCCAGCCTCGGGACAGGGGGCTACGAGCAGTACTTC.

The genes are TRBV28 and TRBJ1-2, with no clear D. The CDR3 runs 12 residues. The germline V and J ends were trimmed by 3 bases and 6 bases, with 8 bases remaining between them. Germline values: CDR1 MDHEN, CDR2 SYDVKM. The CDR3 spells CASSFLEHGYTF. The CDR3 bases are TGTGCCAGCAGTTTTCTGGAACATGGCTACACCTTC.